This T cell receptor (beta chain) was recorded in a study of cytomegalovirus exposure and HLA in healthy donors. This PCR relied on a set of 60 Vbeta primers and 13 Jbeta primers. TCRdb keeps only in-frame clones here, not all; method: immunoSEQ multiplex PCR. This sample has 130,000 to 150,000 clones; approximately 78% occur once, and the top ten carry over 2.5%. Points from the study as a whole: It was 160 or so TCR beta chains that were listed as cytomegalovirus-associated. Immune exposure was documented only through CMV serostatus. While the bulk of TCR sequences proved rare, some public TCRs turned up in many donors.

Comments on this clone: Its antigen is unknown.

Though probably carrying unrecorded immune exposures, donors were nominally healthy at sampling. The sequence derives from a man in his forties or fifties in good health and CMV-seropositive. Source material: PBMCs.

Written as DNA, the CDR3 is TGTGCCAGCAGCCATACCGGTCACCCAGATACGCAGTATTTT. Translating it yields CASSHTGHPDTQYF. V gene TRBV4-2 combines with J gene TRBJ2-3; D is uncertain. Germline V gives CDR1 LGHNA, CDR2 YNFKEQ. V lost 3 bases to trimming and J lost 4 bases, with 11 bases between them. This CDR3 has 14 residues.